A single sample gave rise to the 15 T cell receptor beta chains below, sequenced in a study of Graves' ophthalmopathy and Graves' hyperthyroidism. CDR3 regions of TCR beta were amplified from RNA transcripts. An initial RT-PCR round employing HTBI primers preceded a second-round multiplex PCR. From the multiplex PCR reads, TCRdb called clonotypes with MiXCR, one entry per CDR3 protein. The sample consists of about 400,000 distinct CDR3 sequences, about a sixth of them appearing once. The sample comprised peripheral blood. These receptors all come from a young woman with Graves' ophthalmopathy.

This clonotype was counted many times. V usage is TRBV24-1 and J usage is TRBJ2-2, with D uncertain. Germline lookup yields CDR1 KGHDR and CDR2 SFDVKD. The V gene lost 2 bases and the J gene lost 5 bases, with 5 bases spanning the gap. The length of the CDR3 is 13 residues. CDR3 protein: CATSDWGTGELFF. The DNA of the CDR3 is TGTGCCACCAGTGATTGGGGAACCGGGGAGCTGTTTTTT.

In this sample, this clonotype turned up many times. The chain recombines TRBV7-2 with TRBJ2-7; 12 positions match TRBD1. This CDR3 region has 16 residues. Germline V gene lookup returns CDR1 SGHTA and CDR2 FQGNSA. The V gene end was trimmed by 0 bases and the J gene end by 7 bases; junction bases not matched to a gene: 7. CDR3 region: CASSLAGTGGLREQYF. CDR3 DNA: TGTGCCAGCAGCTTAGCAGGGACAGGGGGCTTGAGAGAGCAGTACTTC.

This clonotype was recorded many times. The chain uses TRBV30 and TRBJ1-6; no clear D gene. CDR1 and CDR2 (germline): GTSNPN, SVGIG (reference sequence). CDR3 length: 13 amino acids. V was pared by 4 bases and J by 0 bases, with 4 bases between. Here the CDR3 reads CAWTGSYNSPLHF. The CDR3 nucleotides are TGTGCCTGGACAGGCTCCTATAATTCACCCCTCCACTTT.

This clonotype was counted a few times. This chain connects TRBV4-1 to TRBJ2-5; perhaps TRBD1 as D (6 bases). CDR3 length: 16 residues. The V end lost 2 bases, the J end lost 5 bases, and 18 bases lay between the germline ends. Per germline, CDR1 MGHRA and CDR2 YSYEKL. The CDR3 DNA follows: TGCGCCAGCAGCCAACAGGACTCGGTGAGGGGGGAGACCCAGTACTTC. This gives the protein CASSQQDSVRGETQYF.

There are many counts of this clonotype. The chain recombines TRBV4-1 with TRBJ1-1; D gene uncertain. CDR1 and CDR2 (germline): MGHRA, YSYEKL. V gave up 1 base and J gave up 6 bases, with 15 bases separating them. CDR3 size: 15 residues. The CDR3 spells CASSQGPTFGPEAFF. CDR3 in DNA: TGCGCCAGCAGCCAAGGACCGACTTTCGGCCCTGAAGCTTTCTTT.

At least ten counts were recorded for this clonotype. This chain joins TRBV20-1 and TRBJ2-7; TRBD2 agrees at 7 bases. Germline assignment: CDR1 DFQATT and CDR2 SNEGSKA (reference sequence). The CDR3 sequence is 13 residues long. V gave up 1 base and J gave up 3 bases; unmatched junction bases: 3. CDR3 nucleotides: TGCAGTGCTAGAGTGGGACTAAGCTACGAGCAGTACTTC. Encoded protein: CSARVGLSYEQYF.

This clonotype was observed a few times. The gene calls are TRBV28 and TRBJ1-1; a weak D match, TRBD1 (6 bases). Looked up from germline, CDR1 is MDHEN and CDR2 is SYDVKM. The CDR3 is 17 residues long. V lost 1 base and J 0 bases, leaving 15 bases between the germline ends. The CDR3 loop is CASSLFRLRGMNTEAFF. CDR3 sequence (DNA): TGTGCCAGCAGTTTATTTCGGTTGAGGGGGATGAACACTGAAGCTTTCTTT.

The chain carries TRBV18 and TRBJ2-5; D unresolved. Trimming took 3 bases from V and 5 from J, leaving 7 bases between them. This CDR3 is built from 12 residues. Germline loops: CDR1 KGHSH, CDR2 LQKENI. The CDR3 region is CASSPRPETQYF. The CDR3 DNA sequence: TGTGCCAGCTCACCCCGTCCGGAGACCCAGTACTTC.

The rearrangement links TRBV27 to TRBJ1-5, with a weak D call TRBD1 (5 bases). The CDR3 has 13 residues. V was pared by 5 bases and J by 5 bases, with 10 bases between. The germline V gene has CDR1 MNHEY and CDR2 SMNVEV (reference sequence). In nucleotides, the CDR3 is TGTGCCAGCAGTGAAGGGACCCATCAGCCCCAGCATTTT. It yields the protein CASSEGTHQPQHF.

Many counts were recorded for this clonotype. The V and J genes are TRBV7-9 and TRBJ2-5, with no clear D. V gave up 5 bases and J gave up 6 bases, with 4 bases separating them. The CDR3 contains 10 residues. The germline V gene has CDR1 SEHNR and CDR2 FQNEAQ (reference sequence). This chain's CDR3 is CASSRKTQYF. CDR3 sequence (DNA): TGTGCCAGCAGCCGAAAGACCCAGTACTTC. Supplemented by reference TRBV7-9 and TRBJ2-5, the full variable domain reads DTGVSQNPRHKITKRGQNVTFRCDPISEHNRLYWYRQTLGQGPEFLTYFQNEAQLEKSRLLSDRFSAERPKGSFSTLEIQRTEQGDSAMYLCASSRKTQYFGPGTRLLVL.

The chain couples TRBV30 to TRBJ2-7; the match to TRBD2 covers 10 bases. Germline V gene sequence: CDR1 GTSNPN, CDR2 SVGIG (reference sequence). V was pared by 3 bases and J by 4 bases, with 6 bases of the junction left unmatched. The CDR3 has 14 residues. CDR3 nucleotides: TGTGCCTGGAGACGGACTAGCGGAAATTACGAGCAGTACTTC. It codes for CAWRRTSGNYEQYF.

This clonotype was seen repeatedly, ten times or more. V usage is TRBV4-1 and J usage is TRBJ1-2; D is unclear. The CDR3 is 15 amino acids. CDR1 is MGHRA and CDR2 is YSYEKL in the germline V gene. With 1 base removed from V and 2 bases from J, the gap between germline ends came to 11 bases. The CDR3 region is CASSQGTLNNYGYTF. CDR3 bases: TGCGCCAGCAGCCAAGGAACCTTAAACAACTATGGCTACACCTTC.

At least ten counts were recorded for this clonotype. The CDR3 nucleotides are TGTGCCAGCAGCTTATACGGGGCACCCTTACCTGCAACTAATGAAAAACTGTTTTTT. This codes for CASSLYGAPLPATNEKLFF. The chain carries TRBV7-3 and TRBJ1-4; D is perhaps TRBD1 (5 bases). Trimming stripped 2 bases from V and 0 bases from J, with 19 bases between. Germline V gives CDR1 SGHTA, CDR2 FQGTGA. The CDR3 is 19 residues long. Variable domain in full (rest from reference TRBV7-3 and TRBJ1-4): GAGVSQTPSNKVTEKGKYVELRCDPISGHTALYWYRQSLGQGPEFLIYFQGTGAADDSGLPNDRFFAVRPEGSVSTLKIQRTERGDSAVYLCASSLYGAPLPATNEKLFFGSGTQLSVL.

This clonotype was observed once. V gene TRBV2 combines with J gene TRBJ1-1; the D is unclear. This CDR3 is built from 16 residues. Trimming took off 2 bases at V and 6 bases at J, with 19 bases between the two ends. The germline CDR1 and CDR2 sequences are SNHLY and FYNNEI. The CDR3 DNA reads as TGTGCCAGCAGTGAAACGTCCCGGGCCCCGAGGGCTGAAGCTTTCTTT. It specifies CASSETSRAPRAEAFF.

There are a few counts of this clonotype. The V and J genes are TRBV20-1 and TRBJ1-1, with a possible D match to TRBD1 (5 bases). This CDR3 spans 12 amino acids. Germline assignment: CDR1 DFQATT and CDR2 SNEGSKA (reference sequence). Trimming left V 8 bases short and J 2 bases short, with 12 bases between. The CDR3 coding sequence is TGCAGTAGCGGGGACTCAAACACTGAAGCTTTCTTT. As protein: CSSGDSNTEAFF.